The TCR beta chain described here comes from a study of OX40 agonist ivuxolimab in advanced cancers. Study-level background: Mean age approximately 59 years, range 23 to 79; roughly 82% male.

Regarding the study as a whole: There was clonal expansion of CD4+ and CD8+ blood T cells by week 6 at 0.1 to 3.0 mg/kg.

This table comes from immunoSEQ multiplex PCR, and its TCRdb copy is limited to in-frame clones, with some not included. The data contain about 59,000 clones, less than 90% of them singletons. As concerns this clone: Its antigen is still unknown.

In germline, CDR1 is LGHNA, CDR2 YSLEER. This CDR3 region has 14 residues. V lost 0 bases and J 10 bases, leaving 13 bases between the germline ends. V is TRBV4-3 and J is TRBJ2-1; D might be TRBD2 (5 bases). The sample was CD4+ or CD8+ T cells sorted from blood, taken in a trial of the OX40 agonist ivuxolimab. This TCR was sampled from an adult with an advanced solid tumor such as melanoma, head and neck, liver or kidney cancer. DNA for the CDR3: TGCGCCAGCAGCCAAGATCCCGGCAAGCGGGAGCAGTTCTTC. Amino acids: CASSQDPGKREQFF.